This record covers a single T cell receptor (beta chain). Its antigen remains unknown. The same CDR3 is also encoded by other DNA sequences in this sample. The data originate from a study of OX40 agonist ivuxolimab in advanced cancers. As for the study in general: The dose-escalation cohort had hepatocellular carcinoma, melanoma, renal cell or head and neck cancer.

Assay: immunoSEQ multiplex PCR; the TCRdb copy retains only in-frame clones and omits some. The sample consists of about 60,000 clones, 70% to 90% of them appearing once. The CDR3 contains 13 residues. Germline assignment: CDR1 LGHNA and CDR2 YSLEER. With 1 base removed from V and 3 bases from J, the gap between germline ends came to 7 bases. General study findings and limits: Those patients achieving a partial response at 0.1-3.0 mg/kg showed among the lowest clonal expansion. Expanded clones belonging to CD8+ T cells outnumbered, on average, those of CD4+.

This sample comprised CD4+ or CD8+ T cells sorted from blood, obtained in a trial of the OX40 agonist ivuxolimab. The TCR sequence derives from an adult with an advanced solid tumor such as melanoma, head and neck, liver or kidney cancer. The genes are TRBV4-3 and TRBJ2-7; TRBD2 is a possible D gene (5 bases). DNA for the CDR3: TGCGCCAGCAGCCAAGTAGGAGGCTACGAGCAGTACTTC. This encodes CASSQVGGYEQYF.